These 10 T cell receptor beta chains came from one sample sequenced in a study of shared clonotypes between healthy human individuals. Clones were read by immunoSEQ multiplex PCR, and TCRdb kept only the in-frame ones, dropping some. Among about 1 million clones listed, about 77% were seen once. Sequences were obtained from memory CD4+ T cells sorted from blood. Regarding subset: CD45RA-negative fraction. The receptors were sampled from a man aged 18 to 30 in good health.

V usage is TRBV7-3 and J usage is TRBJ2-7; 9 bases line up with TRBD1. The CDR3 runs 17 residues. The germline gives CDR1 SGHTA, CDR2 FQGTGA. V lost 5 bases to trimming and J lost 2 bases; unmatched junction nucleotides: 13. The CDR3 loop reads CASSPSAGTGPTYEQYF. The CDR3 bases are TGTGCCAGCAGCCCCTCCGCCGGGACAGGGCCTACCTACGAGCAGTACTTC. The complete variable domain, with remaining parts taken from reference TRBV7-3 and TRBJ2-7, reads GAGVSQTPSNKVTEKGKYVELRCDPISGHTALYWYRQSLGQGPEFLIYFQGTGAADDSGLPNDRFFAVRPEGSVSTLKIQRTERGDSAVYLCASSPSAGTGPTYEQYFGPGTRLTVT.

CDR3 bases: TGCGCCAGCAGCCCCTCCCTCCAGACTAGCGGGGGGGCCCAGTACTTC. This encodes CASSPSLQTSGGAQYF. The gene calls are TRBV5-1 and TRBJ2-5, with TRBD2 matching 14 bases. The V segment lost 4 bases and the J segment 9 bases; nucleotides outside the gene matches: 11. This CDR3 contains 16 residues. Germline V lookup: CDR1 SGHRS, CDR2 YFSETQ.

Comment on this clone: Given a much more abundant clone one base away, this may be a read error. The chain carries TRBV6-5 and TRBJ2-1, with D unclear. Germline assignment: CDR1 MNHEY and CDR2 SVGAGI. The CDR3 totals 11 residues. V lost 6 bases to trimming and J lost 2 bases, with 2 bases between them. CDR3 sequence (DNA): TGTGCCAGCAGGACCTACAATGAGCAGTTCTTC. Translated, it gives CASRTYNEQFF.

The rearrangement joins TRBV10-1 to TRBJ2-5; D is unclear. CDR1 is WNHNN, CDR2 SYGVQD, per germline (reference sequence). The CDR3 contains 11 residues. V was clipped by 6 bases and J by 4 bases, with 6 bases between them. CDR3 bases: TGCGCCAGCAGCACACGAGAGACCCAGTACTTC. Translating gives CASSTRETQYF.

The rearrangement joins TRBV6-5 to TRBJ2-7; a weak D match, TRBD2 (6 bases). Per germline, CDR1 MNHEY and CDR2 SVGAGI. Trimming took 7 bases from V and 4 from J, leaving 8 bases between them. The CDR3 is made up of 11 amino acids. For the CDR3, the DNA is TGTGCCAGCACCGGGACTTACGAGCAGTACTTC. Its translation is CASTGTYEQYF.

The rearrangement uses TRBV2 and TRBJ1-6; D call uncertain. Germline CDR1 reads SNHLY; CDR2 reads FYNNEI. Trimming took off 4 bases at V and 0 bases at J, with 10 bases between the two ends. The CDR3 runs to 16 residues. The CDR3 DNA reads TGTGCCAGCAGTGCACGGTCTAGCTCCTATAATTCACCCCTCCACTTT. Amino acids: CASSARSSSYNSPLHF.

The chain couples TRBV27 to TRBJ2-1; 12 nucleotides match TRBD2. The ends lost 6 bases at V and 5 bases at J; junction bases unmatched: 5. CDR3 length: 15 residues. Germline loops: CDR1 MNHEY, CDR2 SMNVEV (reference sequence). CDR3: CASRLWTSGNNEQFF. The CDR3, as DNA: TGTGCCAGCAGGCTATGGACTAGCGGGAACAATGAGCAGTTCTTC.

The chain links TRBV30 to TRBJ2-7, with D possibly being TRBD1 or TRBD2 (5 bases each). Deletions cut 3 bases from V and 1 base from J, with 16 bases between. The germline gives CDR1 GTSNPN, CDR2 SVGIG (reference sequence). The CDR3 sequence is 15 residues long. CDR3 in DNA: TGTGCCTGGAGCCGTAAGGGACGCATTTCCTACGAGCAGTACTTC. Translation: CAWSRKGRISYEQYF. The variable domain in full, with the rest retrieved from reference TRBV30 and TRBJ2-7, is SQTIHQWPATLVQPVGSPLSLECTVEGTSNPNLYWYRQAAGRGLQLLFYSVGIGQISSEVPQNLSASRPQDRQFILSSKKLLLSDSGFYLCAWSRKGRISYEQYFGPGTRLTVT.

This clone is a singleton in its sample. The J gene is TRBJ2-6, the V gene TRBV30, with D hard to call. The CDR3 length is 15 residues. Trimming shortened V by 4 bases and J by 0 bases, and 10 bases separated the two germline ends. Per the germline V gene, CDR1 is GTSNPN and CDR2 is SVGIG (reference sequence). The CDR3, as DNA: TGTGCCTGGAATCAGGAGAGCTCTGGGGCCAACGTCCTGACTTTC. Amino acids: CAWNQESSGANVLTF.

The chain uses TRBV5-1 and TRBJ2-4, with D possibly being TRBD1 (5 bases). Trimming shortened V by 0 bases and J by 0 bases, and 7 bases separated the two germline ends. CDR3 length: 15 residues. Germline assignment: CDR1 SGHRS and CDR2 YFSETQ. CDR3 DNA: TGCGCCAGCAGCTTGGAGGGGATAGCCAAAAACATTCAGTACTTC. The encoded protein is CASSLEGIAKNIQYF.